This T cell receptor beta chain was captured in a study of radiotherapy plus CTLA-4 blockade in lung cancer. Study-wide context: Of all patients, about 17% responded objectively and approximately 29% showed disease control. General study points: Among blood TCR repertoires after radiotherapy plus ipilimumab, tumor-derived clones expanded. The best prediction of response reportedly came from early blood T cell clone dynamics, with interferon-beta.

The CDR3 has 11 amino acids. Germline V gene lookup returns CDR1 MNHEY and CDR2 SVGAGI. Clones were sequenced by immunoSEQ multiplex PCR, and TCRdb holds only the in-frame ones, with some missing. This sample has roughly 58,000 clones, with 82% found just once. Focal radiation with ipilimumab CTLA-4 blockade was given to patients with chemo-refractory metastatic non-small-cell lung cancer. As regards this clone: Its cognate antigen is unknown. Germline is not matched at one junction end, which may reflect a read error.

The TCR comes from a human donor with non-small cell lung cancer whose response to radiotherapy plus ipilimumab could not be evaluated. V gene TRBV6-5 combines with J gene TRBJ1-1; D gene uncertain. The sample was peripheral blood, taken from a patient treated with radiotherapy plus ipilimumab. Here the CDR3 reads CASSRDTEAFF. The CDR3 DNA sequence: TGTGCCAGCAGCCGCGACACCGAAGCTTTCTTT.